A selection of T cell receptor beta chains follows, all from one sample in a study of cytotoxic CD8 clonotypes in ibrutinib-treated CLL. Some clones are missing from TCRdb's copy, which holds only in-frame ones; the method was immunoSEQ multiplex PCR. Counted here are some 200,000 clones, around 72% occurring once; the ten biggest clones make up roughly an eighth. Specimen: PBMCs, collected after 24 months of ibrutinib treatment. The receptors were gathered from a human donor with chronic lymphocytic leukemia. Both conserved end residues are part of each CDR3. A D gene is named only where the DNA matches it firmly. Clone size, where shown, is once, few, many, or a class for clones that have expanded.

abundance | j_gene | v_gene | d_gene | CDR3aa | CDR3nt
- | TRBJ2-5 | TRBV5-4 | TRBD1 | CASGIQGALETQYF | TGTGCCAGCGGCATACAGGGGGCGCTTGAGACCCAGTACTTC
few | TRBJ2-1 | TRBV4-2 | TRBD2 | CASSHRHYGGRTSNEQFF | TGTGCCAGCAGCCATAGGCATTACGGCGGGAGAACCTCCAATGAGCAGTTCTTC
- | TRBJ2-7 | TRBV18 | - | CASSPRSTGKDLEQYF | TGTGCCAGCTCACCGCGATCGACAGGAAAGGACCTCGAGCAGTACTTC
- | TRBJ2-1 | TRBV5-1 | - | CASSFVQTRYNEQFF | TGCGCCAGCAGCTTTGTCCAGACGCGGTACAATGAGCAGTTCTTC
- | TRBJ2-7 | TRBV6-6 | - | CASSYSGSEQYF | TGTGCCAGCAGTTACTCGGGGTCTGAGCAGTACTTC
- | TRBJ2-7 | TRBV5-1 | - | CASSLTSEISYEQYF | TGCGCCAGCAGCTTGACGTCGGAGATCTCCTACGAGCAGTACTTC
- | TRBJ1-4 | TRBV12-5 | - | CASGLFGVADEKLFF | TGTGCTAGTGGTTTGTTTGGGGTGGCGGATGAAAAACTGTTTTTT
- | TRBJ2-1 | TRBV11-2 | TRBD2 | CASSTKPGLGIYNEQFF | TGTGCCAGCAGCACAAAGCCGGGACTAGGGATTTACAATGAGCAGTTCTTC
- | TRBJ1-1 | TRBV7-6 | - | CASSLHFRGRETEAFF | TGTGCCAGCAGCTTACATTTCCGTGGCAGGGAGACTGAAGCTTTCTTT
- | TRBJ1-5 | TRBV4-3 | TRBD1 | CASSQDRGLGQPQHF | TGCGCCAGCAGCCAAGACAGGGGGCTAGGTCAGCCCCAGCATTTT
- | TRBJ2-2 | TRBV4-3 | TRBD1 | CASSQSAGQGASGELFF | TGCGCCAGCAGCCAATCAGCGGGACAGGGGGCATCGGGGGAGCTGTTTTTT
- | TRBJ1-3 | TRBV5-1 | - | CASTRGTYPESGNTIYF | TGCGCCAGCACTCGAGGCACCTACCCTGAGTCTGGAAACACCATATATTTT
few | TRBJ1-2 | TRBV6-1 | - | CASSASNYGYTF | TGTGCCAGCAGTGCATCTAACTATGGCTACACCTTC
- | TRBJ2-2 | TRBV7-2 | - | CASSTYLNTGELFF | TGTGCCAGCAGCACCTATTTGAACACCGGGGAGCTGTTTTTT
- | TRBJ1-2 | TRBV5-1 | - | CASSTPGEYGYTF | TGCGCCAGCAGCACCCCAGGGGAATATGGCTACACCTTC
- | TRBJ2-7 | TRBV7-6 | - | CASSRLRELAYEQYF | TGTGCCAGCAGCCGCTTGAGGGAACTGGCCTACGAGCAGTACTTC
- | TRBJ1-5 | TRBV7-9 | - | CASSSQGSGQPQHF | TGTGCCAGCAGCTCGCAGGGAAGCGGTCAGCCCCAGCATTTT
- | TRBJ1-2 | TRBV19 | - | CASSIDHTGTYGYTF | TGTGCCAGTAGTATAGATCATACAGGGACCTATGGCTACACCTTC
- | TRBJ1-4 | TRBV29-1 | - | CSVGRVGEKLFF | TGCAGCGTTGGCAGGGTGGGTGAAAAACTGTTTTTT
- | TRBJ2-1 | TRBV5-6 | TRBD2 | CASTQLAGLYNEQFF | TGTGCCAGCACTCAACTAGCGGGCCTATACAATGAGCAGTTCTTC
- | TRBJ2-1 | TRBV9 | TRBD2 | CASSVGTSGSSEQFF | TGTGCCAGCAGCGTCGGGACTAGCGGGAGTTCGGAGCAGTTCTTC
few | TRBJ2-7 | TRBV5-4 | - | CASSLGQGRTYEQYF | TGTGCCAGCAGCTTGGGGCAGGGGCGTACCTACGAGCAGTACTTC
- | TRBJ2-3 | TRBV4-2 | - | CASSQDRGLTGDTQYF | TGTGCCAGCAGCCAAGATCGGGGGCTAACCGGGGATACGCAGTATTTT
- | TRBJ1-1 | TRBV29-1 | - | CSVVGQYMNTEAFF | TGCAGCGTTGTAGGACAGTATATGAACACTGAAGCTTTCTTT
- | TRBJ1-1 | TRBV6-5 | - | CASSYSRVLNTEAFF | TGTGCCAGCAGTTACTCGCGAGTGTTGAACACTGAAGCTTTCTTT
once | TRBJ2-7 | TRBV6-5 | - | CASRIGGEGYEQYF | TGTGCCAGCAGGATTGGTGGAGAGGGTTACGAGCAGTACTTC
- | TRBJ1-1 | TRBV2 | - | CASSSSLMNTEAFF | TGTGCCAGCAGCTCCAGCCTCATGAACACTGAAGCTTTCTTT
- | TRBJ2-7 | TRBV19 | TRBD2 | CASSISGSSYEQYF | TGTGCCAGTAGTATCAGCGGGAGCTCCTACGAGCAGTACTTC
once | TRBJ2-7 | TRBV4-2 | TRBD2 | CASSQEMTSGREQYF | TGTGCCAGCAGCCAAGAGATGACTAGCGGGAGGGAGCAGTACTTC
- | TRBJ2-5 | TRBV5-6 | TRBD1 | CASSRKTYRGLGETQYF | TGTGCCAGCAGCCGAAAGACTTACAGGGGATTAGGGGAGACCCAGTACTTC
- | TRBJ2-7 | TRBV4-3 | - | CASSPSGGGSSYEQYF | TGCGCCAGCAGCCCCTCCGGGGGCGGGTCCTCCTACGAGCAGTACTTC
few | TRBJ2-1 | TRBV5-1 | - | CASSSRSDEQFF | TGCGCCAGCAGCTCTCGTAGCGATGAGCAGTTCTTC